Following are 15 T cell receptor beta chains from one sample sequenced in a study of blood T cells in healthy people across ages. It was with a sample-barcoded 5' primer and a J-beta primer mix that a second PCR of roughly 7 to 12 cycles was run. TCRdb itself ran the 5' RACE reads through MiXCR, one entry per CDR3 protein. The sample comprises roughly 1.5 million distinct CDR3 sequences, less than 45% of which are singletons, and around 4% rests with the top ten. The material sequenced was blood. Source of these receptors: a woman aged 18-35 years in good health.

The chain couples TRBV4-3 to TRBJ2-2; D not resolved. Germline V gene sequence: CDR1 LGHNA, CDR2 YSLEER. Deletions cut 4 bases from V and 0 bases from J, with 9 bases between. The CDR3 is 15 amino acids. The CDR3 DNA reads as TGCGCCAGCAGCCCCACTCTGACGAACACCGGGGAGCTGTTTTTT. Translated: CASSPTLTNTGELFF.

This chain uses TRBV27 with TRBJ1-4; tentatively, D is TRBD1 (5 bases). Trimming cost V 0 bases and J 10 bases, with 9 bases left between them. This CDR3 is 13 amino acids long. Per the germline V gene, CDR1 is MNHEY and CDR2 is SMNVEV (reference sequence). The CDR3 coding sequence is TGTGCCAGCAGTTTATCGGGCAGGGCAAAACTGTTTTTT. Translation gives CASSLSGRAKLFF.

This clonotype appeared a few times. The rearrangement uses TRBV11-2 and TRBJ2-7; TRBD1 aligns across 7 bases. Losses at the gene ends were 5 bases for V and 7 bases for J; bases not matched to a gene: 14. Germline CDR1 SGHAT, CDR2 FQNNGV. This CDR3 has 15 residues. Here the CDR3 DNA reads TGTGCCAGCAGCCCCACAGGGGTTTTGTACAATGAGCAGTACTTC. This codes for CASSPTGVLYNEQYF.

The V and J genes are TRBV4-1 and TRBJ1-6, with D hard to call. CDR1 MGHRA and CDR2 YSYEKL come from the germline V gene. V shed 6 bases and J shed 9 bases, with 9 bases lying between them. CDR3 size: 12 residues. CDR3 DNA: TGCGCCAGCAGTCGGGGTGGTTCACCCCTCCACTTT. This codes for CASSRGGSPLHF.

Turning to this clonotype: One end of the junction does not line up with germline, which may come from a read error. V usage is TRBV7-9 and J usage is TRBJ2-7; D possibly corresponds to TRBD1 (6 bases). The CDR3 extends over 13 amino acids. Germline loops: CDR1 SEHNR, CDR2 FQNEAQ (reference sequence). CDR3 sequence (DNA): TGTGCCAGCAACTTAAACAGGGATCACGAGCAGTACTTC. Protein product: CASNLNRDHEQYF.

This chain joins TRBV29-1 and TRBJ2-7; D is perhaps TRBD2 (7 bases). V was shortened by 4 bases and J by 3 bases, with 13 bases between the two germline ends. The CDR3 is 13 amino acids. CDR1 is SQVTM and CDR2 is ANQGSEA in the germline V gene. CDR3 bases: TGCAGCGTTGTGGGGGGGACAAGCTACGAGCAGTACTTC. This encodes CSVVGGTSYEQYF.

The chain combines TRBV7-3 with TRBJ2-7; D could derive from TRBD1 or TRBD2 (6 bases each). Trimming removed 1 base from V and 7 bases from J, with 23 bases in between. This CDR3 has 17 residues. The germline CDR1 and CDR2 sequences are SGHTA and FQGTGA. The CDR3 DNA is TGTGCCAGCAGCTTAAGGGGGGCGGGGTCAGGCTACACTGAGCAGTACTTC. It translates to CASSLRGAGSGYTEQYF.

CDR3 sequence (DNA): TGTGCCAGCAGTTTTCGGAGATTGGCGTTCGATGAGCAGTTCTTC. Translating it yields CASSFRRLAFDEQFF. V usage is TRBV28 and J usage is TRBJ2-1; D is unclear. Germline assignment: CDR1 MDHEN and CDR2 SYDVKM. Trimming shortened V by 3 bases and J by 8 bases, and 17 bases separated the two germline ends. The CDR3 has 15 amino acids.

The table lists this clonotype with a few counts. The chain recombines TRBV7-8 with TRBJ1-5; D call uncertain. V was pared by 5 bases and J by 4 bases, with 12 bases between. The CDR3 contains 14 residues. The germline gives CDR1 SGHVS, CDR2 FQNEAQ. The DNA of the CDR3 is TGTGCCAGCAGCACTGCGCCGCAAAATCAGCCCCAGCATTTT. Amino acid sequence: CASSTAPQNQPQHF.

The genes are TRBV10-3 and TRBJ1-2; unclear D gene. V shed 2 bases and J shed 2 bases, with 9 bases lying between them. Germline CDR1 is ENHRY and CDR2 is SYGVKD. This CDR3 is built from 14 residues. The CDR3 reads CAISEPPENYGYTF. In nucleotides, the CDR3 is TGTGCCATCAGTGAGCCCCCCGAGAACTATGGCTACACCTTC.

The chain carries TRBV12-3 or TRBV12-4 and TRBJ2-2, with TRBD1 matching over 7 bases. The CDR3 length is 16 residues. Trimming cost V 5 bases and J 1 base; bases outside gene matches: 7. In DNA form, the CDR3 reads TGTGCCAGCAGTGCATTCGACAGGGAGAACACCGGGGAGCTGTTTTTT. It encodes CASSAFDRENTGELFF.

This clonotype was seen a handful of times. Here the CDR3 DNA reads TGCAGTGCGCTAAGGGGAAACAGGAACGGCTACACCTTC. Translation gives CSALRGNRNGYTF. The chain employs TRBV20-1 and TRBJ1-2; weak D call: TRBD1 (5 bases). The CDR3 runs 13 residues. CDR1 and CDR2 from the germline V gene are DFQATT and SNEGSKA (reference sequence). Trimming cost V 6 bases and J 8 bases, with 19 bases left between them.

This clonotype was observed a few times. This chain uses TRBV6-2 or TRBV6-3 with TRBJ2-1, with a tentative D call TRBD2 (6 bases). Per germline, CDR1 MNHEY and CDR2 SVGEGT. Trimming took off 8 bases at V and 12 bases at J, with 20 bases between the two ends. The CDR3 covers 13 residues. CDR3 bases: TGTGCCAGCGGGCAACCGGGACTCCCAAGGCAGTTCTTC. Its translation: CASGQPGLPRQFF.

The chain joins TRBV2 to TRBJ1-5; 7 bases are shared with TRBD1. The V gene's germline CDR1 is SNHLY and CDR2 FYNNEI. Germline trimming cut 4 bases from V and 5 bases from J; bases unmatched to any gene: 5. This CDR3 has 14 residues. CDR3 bases: TGTGCCAGCAGTGTTGCAGGGGGGGATCAGCCCCAGCATTTT. Protein product: CASSVAGGDQPQHF.

The genes are TRBV27 and TRBJ1-2; the D gene is possibly TRBD1 (6 bases). The CDR3 has 14 amino acids. The V gene's germline CDR1 is MNHEY and CDR2 SMNVEV (reference sequence). V lost 5 bases and J 2 bases, leaving 12 bases between the germline ends. The CDR3 protein is CASSATTGNYGYTF. Written as DNA, the CDR3 is TGTGCCAGCAGTGCAACGACAGGAAACTATGGCTACACCTTC.